Below, 4 T cell receptor beta chains from the same sample are listed, as sequenced in a study of technical replicates of blood from a few donors. The repertoire was sequenced with immunoSEQ multiplex PCR; TCRdb's copy has only in-frame clones and lacks some. The data show some 80,000 clones, with approximately 96% seen just once and around 0.2% held by the top ten. Source material: T cells isolated from PBMCs. The receptors originated from a human donor in good health.

The J gene is TRBJ2-1, the V gene TRBV5-3, with D maybe TRBD2 (6 bases). TRBV5-3 is an ORF, with its function uncertain. The CDR3 has 15 amino acids. V was pared by 4 bases and J by 5 bases, with 16 bases between. In DNA form, the CDR3 reads TGTGCCAGAAGCGAACCGGGACTTTTCCACAATGAGCAGTTCTTC. As protein: CARSEPGLFHNEQFF.

The rearrangement uses TRBV29-1 and TRBJ1-1, with D maybe TRBD1 (6 bases). The V gene's germline CDR1 is SQVTM and CDR2 ANQGSEA. V was trimmed by 5 bases and J by 3 bases, leaving 7 bases between them. This CDR3 has 11 residues. The CDR3 DNA follows: TGCAGCGTTCAGGGGTACACTGAAGCTTTCTTT. Translated: CSVQGYTEAFF.

V and J are TRBV5-1 and TRBJ2-1; TRBD2 is a possible D gene (6 bases). V lost 1 base, J lost 7 bases, and 12 bases lay in between. Germline CDR1 is SGHRS and CDR2 is YFSETQ. This CDR3 has 14 residues. CDR3: CASSLRDSGNEQFF. For the CDR3, the DNA is TGCGCCAGCAGCTTGCGGGACTCCGGAAATGAGCAGTTCTTC.

This clone was picked up a small number of times. This sequence joins TRBV30 and TRBJ1-1; no firm D call. The CDR3 extends over 11 amino acids. The V end was cut by 7 bases, the J end by 4 bases, with 10 bases between. CDR1 and CDR2 from the germline V gene are GTSNPN and SVGIG (reference sequence). The CDR3 reads CALSEGTEAFF. The CDR3 bases are TGTGCCTTGAGCGAGGGCACTGAAGCTTTCTTT. The variable domain in full, completed from reference TRBV30 and TRBJ1-1, reads SQTIHQWPATLVQPVGSPLSLECTVEGTSNPNLYWYRQAAGRGLQLLFYSVGIGQISSEVPQNLSASRPQDRQFILSSKKLLLSDSGFYLCALSEGTEAFFGQGTRLTVV.